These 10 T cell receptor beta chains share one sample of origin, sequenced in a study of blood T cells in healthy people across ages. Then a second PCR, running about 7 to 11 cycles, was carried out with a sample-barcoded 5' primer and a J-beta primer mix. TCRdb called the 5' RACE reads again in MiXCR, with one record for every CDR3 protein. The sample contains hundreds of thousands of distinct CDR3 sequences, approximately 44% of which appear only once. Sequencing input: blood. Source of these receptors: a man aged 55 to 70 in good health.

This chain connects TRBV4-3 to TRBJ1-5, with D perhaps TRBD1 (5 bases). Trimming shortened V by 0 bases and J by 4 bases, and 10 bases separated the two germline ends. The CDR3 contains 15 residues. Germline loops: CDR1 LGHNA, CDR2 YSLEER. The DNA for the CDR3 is TGCGCCAGCAGCCAAGAGAGGGGCCAAAATCAGCCCCAGCATTTT. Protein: CASSQERGQNQPQHF.

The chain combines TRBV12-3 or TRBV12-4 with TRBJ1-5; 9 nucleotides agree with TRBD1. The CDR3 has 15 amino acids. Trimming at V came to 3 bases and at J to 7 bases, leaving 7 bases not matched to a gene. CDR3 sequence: CASSFEQGARQPQHF. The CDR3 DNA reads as TGTGCCAGCAGTTTTGAACAGGGGGCACGGCAGCCCCAGCATTTT.

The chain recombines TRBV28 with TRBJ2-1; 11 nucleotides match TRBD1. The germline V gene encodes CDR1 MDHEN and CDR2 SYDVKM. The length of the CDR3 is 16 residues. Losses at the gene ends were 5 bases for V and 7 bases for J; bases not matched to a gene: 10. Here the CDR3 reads CASSQNYGTGGNEQFF. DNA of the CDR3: TGTGCCAGCAGTCAAAACTACGGGACAGGGGGTAATGAGCAGTTCTTC.

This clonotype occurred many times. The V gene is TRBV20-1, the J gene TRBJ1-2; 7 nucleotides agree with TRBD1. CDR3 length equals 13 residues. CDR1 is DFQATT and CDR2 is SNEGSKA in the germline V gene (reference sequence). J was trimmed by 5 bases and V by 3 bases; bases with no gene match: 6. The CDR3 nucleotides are TGCAGTGCTAGGTCTCAGGGGGAGTATGGCTACACCTTC. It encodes CSARSQGEYGYTF.

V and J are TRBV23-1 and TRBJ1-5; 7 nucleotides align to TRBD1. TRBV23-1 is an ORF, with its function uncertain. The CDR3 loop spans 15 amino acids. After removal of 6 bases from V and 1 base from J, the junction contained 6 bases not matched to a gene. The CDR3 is CASSPYRGSNQPQHF. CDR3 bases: TGCGCCAGCAGCCCTTACAGGGGAAGCAATCAGCCCCAGCATTTT.

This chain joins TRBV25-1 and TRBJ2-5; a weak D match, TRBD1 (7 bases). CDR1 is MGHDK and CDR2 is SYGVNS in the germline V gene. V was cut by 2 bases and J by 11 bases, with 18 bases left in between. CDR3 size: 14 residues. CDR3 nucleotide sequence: TGTGCCAGCAGTGAACCGGGGGTGGGGACAGAGCAGTACTTC. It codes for CASSEPGVGTEQYF.

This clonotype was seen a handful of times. The CDR3 reads CASARGGQETQYF. Written as DNA, the CDR3 is TGTGCCAGCGCCCGGGGGGGTCAAGAGACCCAGTACTTC. The chain carries TRBV28 and TRBJ2-5, with 8 nucleotides matching TRBD2. The CDR3 is made up of 13 amino acids. Trimming removed 8 bases from V and 2 bases from J; junction bases left unmatched: 4. The germline V gene has CDR1 MDHEN and CDR2 SYDVKM. Full variable domain (rest looked up from reference TRBV28 and TRBJ2-5): DVKVTQSSRYLVKRTGEKVFLECVQDMDHENMFWYRQDPGLGLRLIYFSYDVKMKEKGDIPEGYSVSREKKERFSLILESASTNQTSMYLCASARGGQETQYFGPGTRLLVL.

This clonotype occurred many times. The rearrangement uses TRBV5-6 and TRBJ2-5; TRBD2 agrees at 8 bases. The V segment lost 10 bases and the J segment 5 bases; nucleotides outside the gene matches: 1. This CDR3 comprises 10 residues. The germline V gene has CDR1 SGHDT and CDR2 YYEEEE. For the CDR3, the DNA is TGTGCCTGCGGGGGGGAGACCCAGTACTTC. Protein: CACGGETQYF.

The CDR3 loop is CAIKARNEQFF. In DNA, the CDR3 is TGTGCCATCAAGGCGAGAAATGAGCAGTTCTTC. This chain connects TRBV10-3 to TRBJ2-1; D is ambiguous. The germline V gene has CDR1 ENHRY and CDR2 SYGVKD. V lost 7 bases, J lost 7 bases, and 8 bases lay in between. CDR3 length: 11 residues.

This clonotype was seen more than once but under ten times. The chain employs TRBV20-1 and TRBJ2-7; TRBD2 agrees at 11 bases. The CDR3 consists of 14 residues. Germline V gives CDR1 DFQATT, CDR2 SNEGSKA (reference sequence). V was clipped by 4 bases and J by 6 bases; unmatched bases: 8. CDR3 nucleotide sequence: TGCAGTGCTACCCCTAGCGGGGGGCTTTTCGAGCAGTACTTC. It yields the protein CSATPSGGLFEQYF.